A selection of T cell receptor beta chains follows, all from one sample in a study of beta chain features in type 1 diabetes. Sequencing was performed with immunoSEQ multiplex PCR; in TCRdb, only in-frame clones are kept and a portion is missing. The sample gives over 120,000 clones, 10% to 15% of which show up once; roughly 1.4% is in the top ten. Sequencing was carried out using central memory CD4+ T cells from blood. The receptors were sampled from a young man with type 1 diabetes. CDR3s include the opening cysteine and the closing phenylalanine or tryptophan. A D gene is named only where the DNA matches it firmly. The size of a clone is reported for some rows only, either as once, few or many, or as a class for expanded clones.

D gene	CDR3 length	clone size	V gene	J gene	CDR3 DNA	CDR3 protein
TRBD1	15	-	TRBV30	TRBJ2-1	TGTGCCTGGAGACACCTGGGACAGGGGGCAGATGAGCAGTTCTTC	CAWRHLGQGADEQFF
-	11	-	TRBV20-1	TRBJ1-3	TGCAGTGCTAGCGAGGGAAACACCATATATTTT	CSASEGNTIYF
-	14	few	TRBV6-1	TRBJ1-6	TGTGCCAGCAGTGAGGTGTTCGGGAATTCACCCCTCCACTTT	CASSEVFGNSPLHF
TRBD1	14	few	TRBV29-1	TRBJ1-2	TGCGCCGGGACAGGGGACGGGGGGCCCTATGGCTACACCTTC	CAGTGDGGPYGYTF
-	15	few	TRBV7-3	TRBJ1-2	TGTGCCAGCAGCTTAGAAGGGGGGCCCAACTATGGCTACACCTTC	CASSLEGGPNYGYTF
-	17	-	TRBV4-2	TRBJ2-1	TGTGCCAGCAGCCAAGATGTCGGGGGAAGCTCCTACAATGAGCAGTTCTTC	CASSQDVGGSSYNEQFF
TRBD2	17	-	TRBV5-1	TRBJ2-1	TGCGCCAGCAGCCCGACCGGGACTAGCGGGGGCTACAATGAGCAGTTCTTC	CASSPTGTSGGYNEQFF
-	12	few	TRBV11-2	TRBJ2-5	TGTGCCAGCAGCCGAGGGGCTGAGACCCAGTACTTC	CASSRGAETQYF
TRBD1	12	-	TRBV6-5	TRBJ1-1	TGTGCCAGCACTGCCCGGGACAGTGAAGCTTTCTTT	CASTARDSEAFF
-	15	few	TRBV7-2	TRBJ1-5	TGTGCCAGCAGTGTTACAGGGTCTGCGAATCAGCCCCAGCATTTT	CASSVTGSANQPQHF
TRBD1	15	few	TRBV9	TRBJ2-1	TGTGCCAGCAGCGTACTACAGGGGCCCTACAATGAGCAGTTCTTC	CASSVLQGPYNEQFF
TRBD1	14	-	TRBV29-1	TRBJ2-3	TGCAGCGCTGACAGGGAAGTCGAGACAGATACGCAGTATTTT	CSADREVETDTQYF
-	17	-	TRBV15	TRBJ1-5	TGTGCCACCAGCGCCGATCGGACAGCACTTCGGGGTCAGCCCCAGCATTTT	CATSADRTALRGQPQHF
TRBD2	16	-	TRBV14	TRBJ2-2	TGTGCCAGCAGCCCCCTAGCGGGGCCGAACACCGGGGAGCTGTTTTTT	CASSPLAGPNTGELFF
-	15	few	TRBV7-9	TRBJ1-6	TGTGCCAGCAGCAAAGCGGGGGGTGGGAATTCACCCCTCCACTTT	CASSKAGGGNSPLHF
-	14	-	TRBV4-1	TRBJ2-3	TGCGCCAGCAGCCAAGCGAGAGGGGCAGATACGCAGTATTTT	CASSQARGADTQYF
-	15	-	TRBV11-2	TRBJ2-3	TGTGCCAGCTGCCCACGAGGGGTTAGCGGTGTTACGCAGTATTTT	CASCPRGVSGVTQYF
TRBD1	15	few	TRBV9	TRBJ2-7	TGTGCCAGCAGCGCCCGACAGGGGAGCTCCTACGAGCAGTACTTC	CASSARQGSSYEQYF
-	12	few	TRBV28	TRBJ2-7	TGTGCCAGCATTAGGGGGACTTACGAGCAGTACTTC	CASIRGTYEQYF
TRBD2	15	-	TRBV19	TRBJ2-1	TGTGCCACCCGTAGCGGGGGGAGCTCCTACAATGAGCAGTTCTTC	CATRSGGSSYNEQFF
-	14	many	TRBV4-1	TRBJ2-3	TGCGCCAGCAGCTTCGACAGAAGCACGGATACGCAGTATTTT	CASSFDRSTDTQYF
-	13	-	TRBV27	TRBJ1-1	TGTGCCAGCAGTCAGTGGACAGACACTGAAGCTTTCTTT	CASSQWTDTEAFF
-	14	-	TRBV7-2	TRBJ2-1	TGTGCCAGCAGCTTCCCGGCTGGGCGGGGTGAGCAGTTCTTC	CASSFPAGRGEQFF
TRBD1	11	few	TRBV29-1	TRBJ1-4	TGCAGCGCAAGACAGGGGGAAAAACTGTTTTTT	CSARQGEKLFF
TRBD2	14	-	TRBV19	TRBJ2-3	TGTGCCAGTAGATCGCGGGAGAACACAGATACGCAGTATTTT	CASRSRENTDTQYF
-	12	few	TRBV2	TRBJ2-5	TGTGCCAGCAGTGAGGGCGGGGAGACCCAGTACTTC	CASSEGGETQYF
-	14	few	TRBV2	TRBJ2-6	TGTGCCAGCCCAAAGGTTGGTGGGGCCAACGTCCTGACTTTC	CASPKVGGANVLTF
TRBD1	16	-	TRBV5-4	TRBJ2-3	TGTGCCAGCAGCTTTGGAGGACAGGGAGGTCCAGATACGCAGTATTTT	CASSFGGQGGPDTQYF
-	15	few	TRBV6-1	TRBJ1-3	TGTGCCAGCAATGGAGCTCTCTACTCTGGAAACACCATATATTTT	CASNGALYSGNTIYF
-	12	few	TRBV29-1	TRBJ1-1	TGCAGCGTTGAAGGCCGGGGCTCTGAAGCTTTCTTT	CSVEGRGSEAFF
-	15	-	TRBV30	TRBJ2-3	TGTGCCTGGAGTGTGAGGATGGGGGCCCACGATACGCAGTATTTT	CAWSVRMGAHDTQYF
-	14	-	TRBV5-1	TRBJ1-6	TGCGCCAGCAGTGGCGGGGCCGGTGGGTCACCCCTCCACTTT	CASSGGAGGSPLHF
-	15	-	TRBV30	TRBJ2-3	TGTGCCTCAATGGCTTCGTACGGGGGCACAGATACGCAGTATTTT	CASMASYGGTDTQYF
-	13	few	TRBV4-2	TRBJ2-3	TGTGCCAGCAGCTTCCAGGGCACAGATACGCAGTATTTT	CASSFQGTDTQYF
TRBD1	14	few	TRBV7-9	TRBJ1-1	TGTGCCAGCAGCACCCGACAGGGGAACACTGAAGCTTTCTTT	CASSTRQGNTEAFF
-	14	few	TRBV2	TRBJ1-2	TGTGCCAGCAGTGAAGCACGGCCTAACTATGGCTACACCTTC	CASSEARPNYGYTF
-	14	few	TRBV6-5	TRBJ1-1	TGTGCCAGCAGCCGGACAATCGGTCACACTGAAGCTTTCTTT	CASSRTIGHTEAFF
TRBD1	15	few	TRBV6-5	TRBJ2-2	TGTGCCAGCAGCAAAGACAGGGTAGACACCGGGGAGCTGTTTTTT	CASSKDRVDTGELFF
TRBD1	12	few	TRBV19	TRBJ2-7	TGTGCCACCCGGGACAGGACCTACGAGCAGTACTTC	CATRDRTYEQYF
-	15	-	TRBV13	TRBJ1-1	TGTGCCAGCAGGGAATACAGGGCGACAAACACTGAAGCTTTCTTT	CASREYRATNTEAFF
-	15	few	TRBV7-9	TRBJ2-2	TGTGCCAGCAGCTTACAGGCAGTCAACACCGGGGAGCTGTTTTTT	CASSLQAVNTGELFF
-	13	-	TRBV18	TRBJ1-1	TGTGCCAGCTCCGTCGGGGATCGCACTGAAGCTTTCTTT	CASSVGDRTEAFF
TRBD1	12	few	TRBV14	TRBJ2-7	TGTGCCAGCAGTCGACAGGGCGGCGAGCAGTACTTC	CASSRQGGEQYF
-	16	few	TRBV14	TRBJ1-4	TGTGCCAGCAGCCGGACACGCGGGACAACTAATGAAAAACTGTTTTTT	CASSRTRGTTNEKLFF
TRBD2	14	-	TRBV5-1	TRBJ2-3	TGCGCCAGCAGCGACGGGGGGGCCGTAGATACGCAGTATTTT	CASSDGGAVDTQYF
-	16	few	TRBV4-1	TRBJ1-4	TGCGCCAGCAGCCAAGATTTGAGGGGAACTAATGAAAAACTGTTTTTT	CASSQDLRGTNEKLFF
-	14	many	TRBV7-9	TRBJ1-1	TGTGCCAGCAGCGCGAGGGAAGGGAACACTGAAGCTTTCTTT	CASSAREGNTEAFF
-	13	few	TRBV15	TRBJ1-2	TGTGCCACCAGCAGAGATGGCATCTATGGCTACACCTTC	CATSRDGIYGYTF
TRBD1	11	-	TRBV2	TRBJ2-5	TGTGCCATTGGGACAGAAGAGACCCAGTACTTC	CAIGTEETQYF
-	15	-	TRBV15	TRBJ1-6	TGTGCCACCAGCAGAGACTACAGGGAGGGTTCACCCCTCCACTTT	CATSRDYREGSPLHF
-	15	few	TRBV2	TRBJ2-7	TGTGCCAGCAGAGAGGGACTCGGGGAAGCTTACGAGCAGTACTTC	CASREGLGEAYEQYF
-	15	-	TRBV6-5	TRBJ2-1	TGTGCCAGCAGTCTGACAGGATCTTCCTACAATGAGCAGTTCTTC	CASSLTGSSYNEQFF
-	15	-	TRBV6-5	TRBJ2-7	TGTGCCAGCAGTTACTCGGGGGTCGCGACCTACGAGCAGTACTTC	CASSYSGVATYEQYF